This entry lists 2 T cell receptor beta chains sequenced from one sample in a study of T cells after yellow fever vaccination. Via MiXCR, TCRdb re-called the 5' RACE reads, giving one row per CDR3 protein. The sample lists about 580,000 distinct CDR3 sequences, about 17% occurring once. The source material was PBMCs, sampled about 5 days after the first yellow fever vaccination. The source is a man between 18 and 29 years old who received the YFV17D yellow fever vaccine.

This clonotype came up a few times. The chain carries TRBV4-2 and TRBJ2-3; a possible D gene is TRBD2 (6 bases). Germline V lookup: CDR1 LGHNA, CDR2 YNFKEQ. The CDR3 extends over 16 amino acids. The germline V and J ends were trimmed by 4 bases and 0 bases, with 14 bases remaining between them. In DNA form, the CDR3 reads TGTGCCAGCAGCCGATCCCCAGGGACTAGCACAGATACGCAGTATTTT. Translated: CASSRSPGTSTDTQYF.

This clonotype was observed at least ten times. This CDR3 reads CASSLEGGGVYNEQFF. The CDR3 DNA is TGTGCCAGCAGCTTGGAGGGGGGGGGTGTCTACAATGAGCAGTTCTTC. This sequence joins TRBV5-6 and TRBJ2-1, with a weak D call TRBD2 (7 bases). Deletions cut 0 bases from V and 3 bases from J, with 13 bases between. The CDR3 is made up of 16 amino acids. CDR1 is SGHDT and CDR2 is YYEEEE in the germline V gene.